A single sample gave rise to the 6 T cell receptor beta chains below, sequenced in a study of shared T cell receptors in the human thymus (dated by TCRdb to 2020 to 2023). Libraries were made using the immunoSEQ multiplex PCR assay. TCRdb obtained this table from immuneACCESS and retained in-frame rearrangements with V and J assigned. These tables miss some clones; where compared with another copy, unresolved V genes account for less than half of the shortfall, and the remainder is unexplained. Recorded for this sample are some 700,000 clones; 80% to 90% of them occurred a single time. The ten largest clonotypes hold over 0.008% of the sample. The same sample was also studied in work on human thymus T cells.

The sample consisted of thymocytes. Receptors originate from a girl under three years old with a congenital heart defect. Donor details come from another sample of the same person, matched by shared clones.

The chain recombines TRBV4-1 with TRBJ1-2; TRBD1 is a possible D gene (5 bases). Germline lookup yields CDR1 MGHRA and CDR2 YSYEKL. The CDR3 spans 14 residues. The ends were cut back, 0 bases at V and 4 bases at J, with 9 bases in the middle. The CDR3 sequence is CASSQEGQPYGYTF. Here the CDR3 DNA reads TGCGCCAGCAGCCAAGAGGGGCAGCCCTATGGCTACACCTTC.

This clone was seen only once. The chain is built from TRBV19 and TRBJ2-1; TRBD1 matches at 9 bases. The trim removed 8 bases at V and 5 bases at J, leaving 7 bases unmatched. The CDR3 has 14 amino acids. Germline loops: CDR1 LNHDA, CDR2 SQIVND (reference sequence). CDR3 loop: CASGGDRVDNEQFF. Written as DNA, the CDR3 is TGTGCCAGTGGAGGGGACAGGGTCGACAATGAGCAGTTCTTC.

J is TRBJ1-1 and V is TRBV28, with 7 bases fitting TRBD1. The CDR3 length is 17 residues. Looked up from germline, CDR1 is MDHEN and CDR2 is SYDVKM. J lost 4 bases, V lost 3 bases, and 14 bases had no gene match. In DNA form, the CDR3 reads TGTGCCAGCAGTTTGGGTTCCCCGACAGGGAGTGGCACTGAAGCTTTCTTT. Translated, it gives CASSLGSPTGSGTEAFF.

To note about this clone: This CDR3 is also generated by other DNA sequences in the sample. The rearrangement links TRBV29-1 to TRBJ1-5, with 8 bases lining up with TRBD1. Germline V gene lookup returns CDR1 SQVTM and CDR2 ANQGSEA. This CDR3 contains 13 residues. The junction had 5 bases not matched to a gene; V was cut back by 6 bases and J by 4 bases. The DNA of the CDR3 is TGCAGCGTCGGACAGGGTGGGAATCAGCCCCAGCATTTT. It translates to CSVGQGGNQPQHF.

J is TRBJ2-7 and V is TRBV11-3; 7 bases match TRBD1. The CDR3 is 15 residues long. J gave up 6 bases and V 5 bases, and 13 bases lay outside the gene matches. From germline, CDR1 is SGHNT and CDR2 YENEEA. The CDR3 DNA reads as TGTGCCAGCAGCACCGGACAGGCCTCCCTTTTCGAGCAGTACTTC. Translation gives CASSTGQASLFEQYF. Supplemented by reference TRBV11-3 and TRBJ2-7, the full variable domain reads EAGVVQSPRYKIIEKKQPVAFWCNPISGHNTLYWYLQNLGQGPELLIRYENEEAVDDSQLPKDRFSAERLKGVDSTLKIQPAELGDSAVYLCASSTGQASLFEQYFGPGTRLTVT.

The rearrangement links TRBV19 to TRBJ1-5; 9 nucleotides line up with TRBD1. V was pared by 3 bases and J by 0 bases, with 15 bases of the junction left unmatched. Germline CDR1 LNHDA, CDR2 SQIVND (reference sequence). This CDR3 is built from 20 residues. Here the CDR3 reads CASSMGPGQGPFYSNQPQHF. In DNA, the CDR3 is TGTGCCAGTAGTATGGGACCGGGACAGGGCCCTTTTTATAGCAATCAGCCCCAGCATTTT.